The rows below give T cell receptor beta chains drawn from one sample of a study of beta chain features in type 1 diabetes. The protocol was immunoSEQ multiplex PCR, while the TCRdb copy is restricted to in-frame clones and leaves out a portion. The sample holds over 300,000 clones, around 9% seen once. The source material was central memory CD4+ T cells from blood. The source is a man aged 25-45 years with type 1 diabetes. Both conserved end residues are part of each CDR3. Fields, in order: D gene, J gene, V gene, clone size, CDR3 DNA, CDR3 protein. D genes are given only for firm matches. Clone size is shown for a subset of rows, as once, few, many or a class of expanded clone.

NA | TRBJ2-2 | TRBV7-2 | few | TGTGCCAGCAGCTTATTCAGGGCCACCGGGGAGCTGTTTTTT | CASSLFRATGELFF
NA | TRBJ1-6 | TRBV7-2 | NA | TGTGCCAGCAAGCTTAGTAGAGGGCCTCGCCTCCACTTT | CASKLSRGPRLHF
TRBD2 | TRBJ2-7 | TRBV2 | few | TGTGCCAGCAGTGATGCGAAGCGGGGGTTGGACGAGCAGTACTTC | CASSDAKRGLDEQYF
NA | TRBJ2-7 | TRBV28 | NA | TGTGCCAGCACCCCTCCGGAGGGAAACTACGAGCAGTACTTC | CASTPPEGNYEQYF
TRBD2 | TRBJ2-7 | TRBV29-1 | few | TGCAGCGTGGAGAGCGGGGGGCCCTACGAGCAGTACTTC | CSVESGGPYEQYF
TRBD2 | TRBJ2-1 | TRBV7-8 | few | TGTGCCAGCAGCCCCTCGGGCGGGGGCTACAATGAGCAGTTCTTC | CASSPSGGGYNEQFF
NA | TRBJ2-5 | TRBV6-5 | NA | TGTGCCAGCAGTAAGCGCAGGGGAGAGACCCAGTACTTC | CASSKRRGETQYF
NA | TRBJ2-3 | TRBV2 | NA | TGTGCCAGCCGGGGTTACGCGACAGATACGCAGTATTTT | CASRGYATDTQYF
TRBD1 | TRBJ2-7 | TRBV27 | few | TGTGCCAGCAGTTTATGGTTGGACAGGGGGAACGAGCAGTACTTC | CASSLWLDRGNEQYF
TRBD1 | TRBJ2-7 | TRBV10-3 | NA | TGTGCCACCACCGGGACAGGCCACGAGCAGTACTTC | CATTGTGHEQYF
NA | TRBJ2-5 | TRBV30 | NA | TGTGCCTGGAGTGGGCCTAGTCTAGAGACCCAGTACTTC | CAWSGPSLETQYF
NA | TRBJ1-1 | TRBV21-1 | NA | TGTGCCAGCAGCGCCCGACAGGGGCTGAACACTGAAGCTTTCTTT | CASSARQGLNTEAFF
NA | TRBJ1-5 | TRBV2 | NA | TGTGCCAGCAGCGTTTTGGGGGGCCCGTCTCAGCCCCAGCATTTT | CASSVLGGPSQPQHF
NA | TRBJ1-6 | TRBV4-1 | many | TGCGCCAGCAGCCAAGAAGGGCTTGATTCACCCCTCCACTTT | CASSQEGLDSPLHF
TRBD2 | TRBJ2-3 | TRBV7-2 | few | TGTGCCAGCAGCCCAAGCGGGGGGCATAGCACAGATACGCAGTATTTT | CASSPSGGHSTDTQYF
NA | TRBJ1-5 | TRBV19 | many | TGTGCCAGTAGTGCTACCGGTCTCGGGTATTGGGGCAATCAGCCCCAGCATTTT | CASSATGLGYWGNQPQHF
TRBD1 | TRBJ1-6 | TRBV7-2 | few | TGTGCCAGCAGCCCCGGACAGGGTGGTTATTCACCCCTCCACTTT | CASSPGQGGYSPLHF
TRBD1 | TRBJ2-1 | TRBV9 | many | TGTGCCAGCAGCGTGACAGGGGCCCTACGGGATGAGCAGTTCTTC | CASSVTGALRDEQFF
TRBD1 | TRBJ2-7 | TRBV18 | NA | TGTGCCAGCTCACCCGCCGGGACAGGACACGAGCAGTACTTC | CASSPAGTGHEQYF
TRBD1 | TRBJ1-2 | TRBV25-1 | NA | TGTGCCACTCAGGACCCGGGACAGGGTTATGGTGGCTACACCTTC | CATQDPGQGYGGYTF
NA | TRBJ1-2 | TRBV6-5 | few | TGTGCCAGCAGTTATCCACAGGAGTCCTATGGCTACACCTTC | CASSYPQESYGYTF
TRBD1 | TRBJ2-7 | TRBV7-2 | NA | TGTGCCAGCAGCCTGACGGGACAGGCTTTCTCCTACGAGCAGTACTTC | CASSLTGQAFSYEQYF
NA | TRBJ2-3 | TRBV18 | many | TGTGCCAGCTCACCACGGGGGCGCACAGATACGCAGTATTTT | CASSPRGRTDTQYF
TRBD2 | TRBJ2-2 | TRBV5-1 | few | TGCGCCAGCAGCTCGGGACTAGCGACCACCGGGGAGCTGTTTTTT | CASSSGLATTGELFF
NA | TRBJ2-6 | TRBV6-6 | many | TGTGCCAGCAGTTATTTGGGGGTAGGGGCCAACGTCCTGACTTTC | CASSYLGVGANVLTF
TRBD2 | TRBJ2-3 | TRBV30 | few | TGTGCCTGGACCCGAGCGGGGGGGCCCACAGATACGCAGTATTTT | CAWTRAGGPTDTQYF
NA | TRBJ1-2 | TRBV14 | NA | TGTGCCAGCAGCCAAGGGACATTGGGATCTGGCTACACCTTC | CASSQGTLGSGYTF
TRBD2 | TRBJ2-5 | TRBV27 | few | TGTGCCAGCACCCCTAGCAGAGCGGGGGCAGGGGAGACCCAGTACTTC | CASTPSRAGAGETQYF
NA | TRBJ2-6 | TRBV19 | NA | TGTGCCAGTAGTATAGGGGATTGGACCGGGGCCAACGTCCTGACTTTC | CASSIGDWTGANVLTF
NA | TRBJ2-3 | TRBV5-1 | NA | TGCGCCAGCAGCTCCCCGGGACCAGGCACAGATACGCAGTATTTT | CASSSPGPGTDTQYF
NA | TRBJ2-3 | TRBV18 | NA | TGTGCCAGCTCACCTCCCGGCACAGATACGCAGTATTTT | CASSPPGTDTQYF
TRBD1 | TRBJ2-7 | TRBV6-5 | NA | TGTGCCAGCAGTAGGACAGGGGCGGTTAATAAGGAGCAGTACTTC | CASSRTGAVNKEQYF
TRBD1 | TRBJ2-5 | TRBV7-9 | NA | TGTGCCAGCAGCTTAATTGAGGGGGCCCAAGAGACCCAGTACTTC | CASSLIEGAQETQYF
TRBD2 | TRBJ2-1 | TRBV29-1 | NA | TGCAGCGTTGAGGTGCGGGGGGACTCCAATGAGCAGTTCTTC | CSVEVRGDSNEQFF
NA | TRBJ2-3 | TRBV7-9 | NA | TGTGCCAGCAGCCGACCGGGACAAATCTCTCAGACGCAGTATTTT | CASSRPGQISQTQYF
NA | TRBJ1-6 | TRBV28 | NA | TGTGCCAGCAGCCTGGTCGGAAGGGGCTATTCACCCCTCCACTTT | CASSLVGRGYSPLHF
NA | TRBJ2-3 | TRBV13 | NA | TGTGCCAGCAGCTCCAGGGGGGTCGGGGCGGCAGATACGCAGTATTTT | CASSSRGVGAADTQYF
TRBD1 | TRBJ1-1 | TRBV5-4 | NA | TGTGCCAGCAGCAAAGGGACAGACACTGAAGCTTTCTTT | CASSKGTDTEAFF
TRBD1 | TRBJ2-5 | TRBV14 | many | TGTGCCAGCAGCCAAGAATCGACAGGGACGTACCAAGAGACCCAGTACTTC | CASSQESTGTYQETQYF